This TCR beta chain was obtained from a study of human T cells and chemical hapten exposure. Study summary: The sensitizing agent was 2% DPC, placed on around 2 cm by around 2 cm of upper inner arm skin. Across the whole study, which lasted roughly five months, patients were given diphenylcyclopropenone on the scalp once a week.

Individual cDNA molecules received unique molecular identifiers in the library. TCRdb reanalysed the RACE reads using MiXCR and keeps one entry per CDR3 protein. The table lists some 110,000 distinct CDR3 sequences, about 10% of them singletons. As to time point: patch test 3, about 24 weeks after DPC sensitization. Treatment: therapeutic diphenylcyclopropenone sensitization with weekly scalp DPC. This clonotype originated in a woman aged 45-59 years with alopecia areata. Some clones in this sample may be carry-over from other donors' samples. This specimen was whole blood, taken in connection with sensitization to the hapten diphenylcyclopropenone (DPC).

The CDR3 coding sequence is TGTGCCACCAGCAGAGTAGCAGGGGGAGGAGATACGCAGTATTTT. It specifies CATSRVAGGGDTQYF. The V call is TRBV15, the J call TRBJ2-3, with a possible D match to TRBD1 (7 bases). Germline V lookup: CDR1 LNHNV, CDR2 YYDKDF (reference sequence). The CDR3 sequence is 15 residues long. The V end lost 1 base, the J end lost 5 bases, and 13 bases lay between the germline ends.